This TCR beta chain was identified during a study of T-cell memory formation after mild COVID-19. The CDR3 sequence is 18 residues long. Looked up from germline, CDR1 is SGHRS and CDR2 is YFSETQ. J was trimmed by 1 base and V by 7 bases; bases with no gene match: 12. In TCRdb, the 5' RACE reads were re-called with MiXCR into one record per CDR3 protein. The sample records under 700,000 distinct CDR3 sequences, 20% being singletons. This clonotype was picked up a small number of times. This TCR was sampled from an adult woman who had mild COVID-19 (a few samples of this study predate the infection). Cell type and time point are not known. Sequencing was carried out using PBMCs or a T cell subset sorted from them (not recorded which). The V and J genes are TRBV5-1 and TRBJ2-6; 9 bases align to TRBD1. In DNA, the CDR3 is TGCGCCAGCTCTCGGGGGACAGGGTGGTCGTCTGGGGCCAACGTCCTGACTTTC. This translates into CASSRGTGWSSGANVLTF.